The present T cell receptor (beta chain) was sequenced within a study of low-dose radiotherapy and immunotherapy resistance in tumors. Across the whole study: Cohort 1 received 0.5 Gy per fraction every 2 weeks, totaling 6.5 Gy. Intravenous ipilimumab 1 mg/kg every six weeks was given with nivolumab 240 mg every two weeks.

There are a few counts of this clonotype. Time point described: after trial treatment. Treatment indicated: LDRT plus nivolumab, ipilimumab, low-dose cyclophosphamide and aspirin (RACIN trial). First-strand cDNA relied on TRAV- and TRBV-specific primers spanning alpha and beta chains. With a constant-region primer and a V-primer adapter, TCRs were subjected to about 20 PCR cycles of amplification. TCRdb passed the reads through MiXCR, listing each CDR3 protein once. The table shows 80,000 or so distinct CDR3 sequences, with less than 20% occurring only once. The specimen was PBMCs, collected after low-dose radiotherapy plus immunotherapy. This receptor was taken from a male donor with prostate cancer.

The CDR3 spells CASSLGGREPQHF. DNA of the CDR3: TGTGCCAGCAGCTTGGGAGGGAGAGAGCCCCAGCATTTT. V usage is TRBV5-6 and J usage is TRBJ1-5, with D unresolved. This CDR3 comprises 13 residues. The ends were cut back, 0 bases at V and 8 bases at J, with 9 bases in the middle. CDR1 is SGHDT, CDR2 YYEEEE, per germline.